The T cell receptor (beta chain) under discussion was sequenced for a study of cytomegalovirus exposure and HLA in healthy donors. Turning to the study itself: Genotyping showed roughly 83% of approximately 430 donors falling in the Caucasian-associated ancestry cluster.

About this clone itself: The same CDR3 is also encoded by other DNA sequences in this sample.

J gave up 7 bases and V 4 bases, and 1 base lay outside the gene matches. The CDR3 runs 12 residues. CDR1 SGHTA and CDR2 FQGTGA come from the germline V gene. PCR amplification relied on 60 Vbeta primers (plus 13 Jbeta primers). Profiled with immunoSEQ multiplex PCR; TCRdb holds only in-frame clones, not every one. This sample has some 130,000 clones, with around 80% found just once. Material for sequencing was PBMCs. The TCR sequence derives from a man in his thirties or forties in good health. The chain recombines TRBV7-3 with TRBJ2-1; 7 bases are shared with TRBD2. DNA of the CDR3: TGTGCCAGCAGCTCCGGGGGGAATGAGCAGTTCTTC. Translation gives CASSSGGNEQFF.